These 17 T cell receptor beta chains were sequenced from one sample in a study of CD8 T cells in Susac syndrome. The RNA input was roughly 0.45 to 1 ug, and it was reverse transcribed with random hexamers. Via MiXCR, TCRdb re-called the immunoSEQ multiplex PCR reads, giving one row per CDR3 protein. The sample shows 84,000 or so distinct CDR3 sequences, about 93% of them seen only once. Material: CD8+ T cells from PBMCs. Receptors were obtained from a human donor with Susac syndrome.

DNA of the CDR3: TGCGCCAGCAGCCAAGAACCAGAAACTGAAGCTTTCTTT. This codes for CASSQEPETEAFF. This chain connects TRBV4-3 to TRBJ1-1; D is unclear. V shed 0 bases and J shed 5 bases, with 7 bases lying between them. Germline CDR1 is LGHNA and CDR2 is YSLEER. The length of the CDR3 is 13 residues.

This rearrangement joins TRBV6-6 to TRBJ1-4; D uncertain. The CDR3 extends over 15 amino acids. Germline V CDR1 and CDR2: MNHNY, SVGAGI (reference sequence). The V end lost 6 bases, the J end lost 2 bases, and 13 bases lay between the germline ends. Here the CDR3 DNA reads TGTGCCAGCAGAACCGGGGAAGGGACTAATGAAAAACTGTTTTTT. It translates to CASRTGEGTNEKLFF.

This clonotype was recorded once. V gene TRBV27 combines with J gene TRBJ2-7; tentative D call: TRBD1 (6 bases). CDR3 size: 16 residues. CDR1 and CDR2 from the germline V gene are MNHEY and SMNVEV (reference sequence). Between the trimmed V and J ends, which lost 5 bases and 3 bases, there was a span of 20 bases. This CDR3 reads CASSTSRGPLFYEQYF. In nucleotides, the CDR3 is TGTGCCAGCAGTACGAGCAGGGGTCCCCTCTTCTACGAGCAGTACTTC.

The rearrangement links TRBV7-9 to TRBJ2-5; the D is unclear. Looked up from germline, CDR1 is SEHNR and CDR2 is FQNEAQ (reference sequence). This CDR3 has 12 amino acids. V lost 8 bases and J 1 base, leaving 8 bases between the germline ends. This CDR3 is CASAQTQETQYF. The DNA for the CDR3 is TGTGCCAGCGCCCAGACCCAAGAGACCCAGTACTTC.

The chain links TRBV7-2 to TRBJ2-1, with a tentative D call TRBD2 (6 bases). The CDR3 spans 14 residues. V dropped 0 bases and J dropped 8 bases, with 11 bases sitting between them. Germline CDR1 reads SGHTA; CDR2 reads FQGNSA. The CDR3 sequence: CASSLADTGDEQFF. In nucleotides, the CDR3 is TGTGCCAGCAGCTTAGCGGACACGGGAGATGAGCAGTTCTTC.

This rearrangement joins TRBV28 to TRBJ2-6; unclear D gene. V dropped 1 base and J dropped 0 bases, with 4 bases sitting between them. CDR1 is MDHEN, CDR2 SYDVKM, per germline. The CDR3 spans 15 residues. The CDR3 bases are TGTGCCAGCAGTTTATTGACCTCTGGGGCCAACGTCCTGACTTTC. It translates to CASSLLTSGANVLTF.

This clonotype has just a few counts. The chain has TRBV4-2 and TRBJ2-7, with D perhaps TRBD1 (6 bases). This CDR3 has 13 amino acids. Germline V gives CDR1 LGHNA, CDR2 YNFKEQ. V was clipped by 4 bases and J by 1 base, with 8 bases between them. CDR3 in amino acids: CASSPTGSYEQYF. In nucleotides, the CDR3 is TGTGCCAGCAGCCCGACAGGTTCCTACGAGCAGTACTTC.

The chain joins TRBV24-1 to TRBJ2-5, with no clear D. Germline loops: CDR1 KGHDR, CDR2 SFDVKD. Trimming stripped 3 bases from V and 0 bases from J, with 10 bases between. The CDR3 runs to 15 residues. The CDR3: CATSDPDTYQETQYF. The CDR3 DNA follows: TGTGCCACCAGTGATCCCGACACGTACCAAGAGACCCAGTACTTC.

V gene TRBV10-2 combines with J gene TRBJ2-1; D is possibly TRBD1 (5 bases). The CDR3 runs to 12 residues. V was cut by 8 bases and J by 15 bases, with 20 bases left in between. Looked up from germline, CDR1 is WSHSY and CDR2 is SAAADI. The CDR3 DNA follows: TGCGCCAGCTCCCCCCAGGAAGGGGTAAGGTTCTTC. Its protein product is CASSPQEGVRFF.

Only one count was recorded for this clonotype. J is TRBJ2-3 and V is TRBV27; D is perhaps TRBD1 or TRBD2 (6 bases each). The CDR3 has 16 amino acids. Trimming shortened V by 6 bases and J by 2 bases, and 18 bases separated the two germline ends. CDR1 and CDR2 (germline): MNHEY, SMNVEV (reference sequence). The DNA for the CDR3 is TGTGCCAGCAGCTCCGGGGGCGCTTACTCCACAGATACGCAGTATTTT. Protein: CASSSGGAYSTDTQYF.

The rearrangement links TRBV19 to TRBJ1-4, with a tentative D call TRBD1 (6 bases). V was shortened by 7 bases and J by 4 bases, with 16 bases between the two germline ends. The germline V gene has CDR1 LNHDA and CDR2 SQIVND (reference sequence). There are 15 residues in the CDR3. The CDR3: CASKTGLNNNEKLFF. In nucleotides, the CDR3 is TGTGCCAGTAAGACAGGCCTGAACAATAATGAAAAACTGTTTTTT.

This sequence joins TRBV7-2 and TRBJ2-5; D gene ambiguous. The CDR3 is 12 amino acids. Per the germline V gene, CDR1 is SGHTA and CDR2 is FQGNSA. Trimming pared 3 bases from V and 5 bases from J, leaving 7 bases between. CDR3 nucleotide sequence: TGTGCCAGCAGCTTTGACCGGGAGACCCAGTACTTC. Its translation: CASSFDRETQYF.

The rearrangement links TRBV6-6 to TRBJ1-2; D is possibly TRBD1 (5 bases). Trimming cost V 2 bases and J 7 bases, with 14 bases left between them. Germline CDR1 reads MNHNY; CDR2 reads SVGAGI (reference sequence). The CDR3 has 14 residues. The CDR3 reads CASSYGVSRGGYTF. CDR3 nucleotide sequence: TGTGCCAGCAGTTACGGGGTGTCTAGGGGTGGCTACACCTTC.

The CDR3 sequence: CAWSETSYNEQFF. The CDR3 DNA reads as TGTGCCTGGAGTGAAACTAGCTACAATGAGCAGTTCTTC. The rearrangement links TRBV30 to TRBJ2-1; weak D call: TRBD2 (5 bases). The CDR3 totals 13 residues. CDR1 and CDR2 from the germline V gene are GTSNPN and SVGIG (reference sequence). V lost 1 base and J 3 bases, leaving 7 bases between the germline ends.

J is TRBJ2-7 and V is TRBV28; TRBD2 might be the D (5 bases). Germline CDR1 and CDR2: MDHEN and SYDVKM. V lost 5 bases, J lost 0 bases, and 8 bases lay in between. This CDR3 is 13 amino acids long. The CDR3 bases are TGTGCCAGCAGTGACTACCTCTCCTACGAGCAGTACTTC. This sequence encodes CASSDYLSYEQYF.

This clonotype was picked up one time. The chain joins TRBV5-6 to TRBJ1-1, with D possibly being TRBD1 (5 bases). Germline CDR1 reads SGHDT; CDR2 reads YYEEEE. The CDR3 contains 14 residues. V lost 1 base to trimming and J lost 3 bases, with 10 bases between them. CDR3 nucleotides: TGTGCCAGCAGCTTGAACCAGGGCTACACTGAAGCTTTCTTT. Amino acid sequence: CASSLNQGYTEAFF.

This chain connects TRBV6-4 to TRBJ2-2; D is undetermined. Germline lookup yields CDR1 MRHNA and CDR2 SNTAGT. The CDR3 extends over 13 amino acids. The V end was cut by 2 bases, the J end by 5 bases, with 6 bases between. CDR3 region: CASSDQETGELFF. CDR3 in DNA: TGTGCCAGCAGTGACCAGGAAACCGGGGAGCTGTTTTTT.